This T cell receptor beta chain was identified in a study of blood T cell repertoires in COVID-19. Study-level information: COVID-19 samples collected from the United States, Italy and Spain covered acute and convalescent phases. From T cells, B-cell-depleted T cells, or PBMCs came the material, which was cDNA or gDNA.

Under the authors' procedure: Researchers report that nucleated cell counts were estimated from reference gene primer amplification. Some clones are missing from TCRdb's copy, which holds only in-frame ones; the method was immunoSEQ multiplex PCR. V, J and clone size were drawn from that table, and D and trimming were deduced from the DNA. Among around 87,000 clones listed, roughly nine tenths were seen once. The length of the CDR3 is 14 residues. Trimming left V 2 bases short and J 1 base short, with 8 bases between. The germline CDR1 and CDR2 sequences are MNHEY and SVGAGI. This clone was detected once.

Sequences were obtained from peripheral blood. The rearrangement links TRBV6-5 to TRBJ1-1; D may be TRBD1 (5 bases). The source of this sequence is a man aged 50-59 years with acute or convalescent COVID-19. The CDR3 region is CASSYRGRNTEAFF. The CDR3 DNA reads TGTGCCAGCAGTTACAGGGGCCGGAACACTGAAGCTTTCTTT.